This T cell receptor (beta chain) was observed in a study of patients and donors after allogeneic stem cell transplantation. Trimming took 0 bases from V and 2 from J; bases not matched to a gene: 6. Germline assignment: CDR1 SGDLS and CDR2 YYNGEE. The CDR3 loop spans 16 amino acids. TCRdb ran MiXCR on the RT-PCR reads and lists one entry per CDR3 protein. The table lists about 200,000 distinct CDR3 sequences, 41% of them singletons. This chain links TRBV9 with TRBJ2-3, with 7 positions matching TRBD1. Material for sequencing was blood, either unsorted or a sorted T cell fraction (not recorded which). The origin of this receptor is a human donor who was either an allogeneic HSCT recipient or a stem cell or donor lymphocyte infusion donor (not recorded which). It is not recorded whose cells these are; they may come from a transplant donor. CDR3 protein: CASSVARDSSTDTQYF. As DNA, the CDR3 is TGTGCCAGCAGCGTAGCCCGGGACAGTTCCACAGATACGCAGTATTTT.